These 21 T cell receptor beta chains were sequenced from one sample in a study of T cell responses to AZD1222 COVID-19 vaccine. The protocol was immunoSEQ multiplex PCR, while the TCRdb copy is restricted to in-frame clones and leaves out a portion. The sample holds tens of thousands of clones; roughly 90% are singletons and the top ten take approximately 4.9%. The specimen was peripheral blood, collected on day 0 of AZD1222 vaccination. The receptors derive from an adult in good health.

V and J are TRBV11-3 and TRBJ2-7, with 11 positions matching TRBD2. CDR1 and CDR2 from the germline V gene are SGHNT and YENEEA. V dropped 1 base and J dropped 6; count of bases not matched to a gene: 8. CDR3 length: 16 residues. DNA for the CDR3: TGTGCCAGCAGCTTAGTAGGGGCTAGCGGGGGGCCCGAGCAGTACTTC. Its protein is CASSLVGASGGPEQYF.

The chain uses TRBV5-4 and TRBJ2-5; D is undetermined. CDR1 and CDR2 from the germline V gene are SGHNT and YYREEE (reference sequence). The CDR3 spans 15 residues. Trimming stripped 0 bases from V and 2 bases from J, with 11 bases between. The CDR3: CASSLGGTVQETQYF. In nucleotides, the CDR3 is TGTGCCAGCAGCTTGGGCGGTACTGTACAAGAGACCCAGTACTTC.

J is TRBJ1-3 and V is TRBV5-6, with D perhaps matching TRBD1 (6 bases). Germline V gives CDR1 SGHDT, CDR2 YYEEEE. CDR3 length: 15 amino acids. V dropped 0 bases and J dropped 0 bases, with 7 bases sitting between them. In DNA form, the CDR3 reads TGTGCCAGCAGCTTGGGACAGGTCTCTGGAAACACCATATATTTT. Encoded protein: CASSLGQVSGNTIYF.

This clone is deemed large (0.1 to 1%). V gene TRBV6-2 or TRBV6-3 combines with J gene TRBJ1-2; 10 bases match TRBD1. There are 13 residues in the CDR3. Losses at the gene ends were 6 bases for V and 7 bases for J; bases not matched to a gene: 5. The V gene's germline CDR1 is MNHEY and CDR2 SVGEGT. This CDR3 reads CASSVGTGVGYTF. Written as DNA, the CDR3 is TGTGCCAGCAGCGTCGGGACAGGGGTTGGCTACACCTTC.

This chain links TRBV6-6 with TRBJ1-3; D unclear. CDR1 MNHNY and CDR2 SVGAGI come from the germline V gene (reference sequence). V lost 0 bases and J lost 4, with 7 bases in between. The CDR3 is 14 amino acids. CDR3 nucleotide sequence: TGTGCCAGCAGTTACTCAGGAGCGGGAAACACCATATATTTT. This encodes CASSYSGAGNTIYF.

V usage is TRBV5-1 and J usage is TRBJ2-7; D may correspond to TRBD1 or TRBD2 (6 bases each). The germline gives CDR1 SGHRS, CDR2 YFSETQ. This CDR3 region has 14 residues. V was clipped by 4 bases and J by 6 bases, with 17 bases between them. CDR3 in amino acids: CASSRGSQGLEQYF. CDR3 DNA sequence: TGCGCCAGCAGCCGGGGGTCCCAGGGGCTCGAGCAGTACTTC.

This clone was detected only a few times. The J gene is TRBJ2-5, the V gene TRBV20-1; no definite D call. V gave up 3 bases and J gave up 5 bases, with 13 bases separating them. There are 13 residues in the CDR3. In germline, CDR1 is DFQATT, CDR2 SNEGSKA (reference sequence). CDR3 amino acids: CSASDLGLETQYF. For the CDR3, the DNA is TGCAGTGCTAGTGATTTGGGTTTGGAGACCCAGTACTTC.

The V call is TRBV7-3, the J call TRBJ2-2, with 7 nucleotides matching TRBD1. The CDR3 has 13 amino acids. Germline lookup yields CDR1 SGHTA and CDR2 FQGTGA. J was trimmed by 6 bases and V by 3 bases; bases with no gene match: 1. The CDR3 here is CASSFTGAGELFF. CDR3 bases: TGTGCCAGCAGCTTTACAGGGGCCGGGGAGCTGTTTTTT.

The chain has TRBV4-1 and TRBJ1-6; D unclear. CDR1 and CDR2 (germline): MGHRA, YSYEKL. CDR3 length: 15 amino acids. With 1 base removed from V and 6 bases from J, the gap between germline ends came to 10 bases. This CDR3 reads CASSQGLLPNSPLHF. CDR3 coding DNA: TGCGCCAGCAGCCAAGGACTCCTCCCTAATTCACCCCTCCACTTT.

The rearrangement links TRBV9 to TRBJ2-3; 10 bases match TRBD2. Germline loops: CDR1 SGDLS, CDR2 YYNGEE. Unmatched junction bases numbered 3, after V lost 2 bases and J lost 0 bases. The CDR3 spans 16 residues. The DNA for the CDR3 is TGTGCCAGCAGCGTTCTAGCGGGGGCAAGCACAGATACGCAGTATTTT. Translated: CASSVLAGASTDTQYF.

V is TRBV3-1 (or the pseudogene TRBV3-2) and J is TRBJ2-4, with D unclear. V lost 0 bases and J lost 9, with 9 bases in between. From germline, CDR1 is LGHDT and CDR2 YNNKEL (reference sequence). This CDR3 has 13 amino acids. The CDR3 is CASSQDTLGIQYF. The CDR3 DNA sequence: TGTGCCAGCAGCCAAGACACGTTGGGCATTCAGTACTTC.

The chain carries TRBV9 and TRBJ2-7, with TRBD2 matching 11 bases. Germline V gene lookup returns CDR1 SGDLS and CDR2 YYNGEE. This CDR3 is built from 19 residues. J was trimmed by 4 bases and V by 4 bases; bases with no gene match: 19. CDR3 sequence: CASSPTFLAGGPNGYEQYF. The CDR3 DNA reads TGTGCCAGCAGCCCTACCTTCCTAGCGGGGGGCCCTAACGGATACGAGCAGTACTTC. The full variable domain, its missing parts supplied by reference TRBV9 and TRBJ2-7, is DSGVTQTPKHLITATGQRVTLRCSPRSGDLSVYWYQQSLDQGLQFLIQYYNGEERAKGNILERFSAQQFPDLHSELNLSSLELGDSALYFCASSPTFLAGGPNGYEQYFGPGTRLTVT.

The rearrangement links TRBV11-2 to TRBJ2-2, with a possible D match to TRBD2 (6 bases). The V gene lost 5 bases and the J gene lost 6 bases, with 19 bases spanning the gap. CDR1 SGHAT and CDR2 FQNNGV come from the germline V gene. The CDR3 length is 16 residues. The CDR3 region is CASSPQLAGPSGELFF. The CDR3, as DNA: TGTGCCAGCAGCCCCCAGCTCGCGGGGCCATCCGGGGAGCTGTTTTTT.

V usage is TRBV7-2 and J usage is TRBJ2-1, with D possibly TRBD2 on 6 matching bases. Trimming took off 5 bases at V and 8 bases at J, with 19 bases between the two ends. The CDR3 runs to 15 residues. CDR1 and CDR2 (germline): SGHTA, FQGNSA. The CDR3 DNA follows: TGTGCCAGCAGCCCCCACCGGTCGGGCGGGGATGAGCAGTTCTTC. Protein: CASSPHRSGGDEQFF.

The V gene is TRBV6-6, the J gene TRBJ2-7; D perhaps matches TRBD2 (6 bases). V was cut by 11 bases and J by 3 bases, with 11 bases left in between. Germline V gives CDR1 MNHNY, CDR2 SVGAGI (reference sequence). The CDR3 runs to 11 residues. DNA for the CDR3: TGTGCCGCGGGGATTGGCTACGAGCAGTACTTC. It translates to CAAGIGYEQYF.

The rearrangement uses TRBV9 and TRBJ1-6; weak D call: TRBD1 (6 bases). V lost 3 bases and J lost 9, with 16 bases in between. Germline loops: CDR1 SGDLS, CDR2 YYNGEE. CDR3 length: 15 amino acids. Here the CDR3 DNA reads TGTGCCAGCAGCGGAAACGCAGGGGTATCTTCACCCCTCCACTTT. Amino acid sequence: CASSGNAGVSSPLHF.

This clone was seen a few times. V gene TRBV7-9 combines with J gene TRBJ1-4; D perhaps matches TRBD1 (6 bases). The V end was cut by 4 bases, the J end by 7 bases, with 13 bases between. The V gene's germline CDR1 is SEHNR and CDR2 FQNEAQ (reference sequence). The CDR3 is made up of 14 amino acids. The CDR3 protein is CASSSNRVGEKLFF. In DNA form, the CDR3 reads TGTGCCAGCAGCTCAAACAGGGTTGGTGAAAAACTGTTTTTT.

The CDR3 coding sequence is TGTGCCAGCAGCTTATACGGATCGCGCAATCAGCCCCAGCATTTT. It encodes CASSLYGSRNQPQHF. V usage is TRBV5-6 and J usage is TRBJ1-5; D remains ambiguous. CDR3 length: 15 amino acids. The V gene's germline CDR1 is SGHDT and CDR2 YYEEEE. Trimming pared 2 bases from V and 2 bases from J, leaving 11 bases between.

The chain is built from TRBV6-1 and TRBJ1-2, with D perhaps TRBD1 (5 bases). The CDR3 has 14 amino acids. Trimming removed 3 bases at V and 0 bases at J, with 8 bases between. Germline V CDR1 and CDR2: MNHNS, SASEGT. This CDR3 reads CASSDWTPNYGYTF. As DNA, the CDR3 is TGTGCCAGCAGTGATTGGACACCTAACTATGGCTACACCTTC.

The V call is TRBV18, the J call TRBJ1-6; TRBD1 matches 7 bases. V lost 4 bases to trimming and J lost 7 bases; unmatched junction nucleotides: 4. From germline, CDR1 is KGHSH and CDR2 LQKENI. This CDR3 contains 14 residues. The CDR3 reads CASSQDRFNSPLHF. The DNA for the CDR3 is TGTGCCAGCTCACAGGACAGGTTCAATTCACCCCTCCACTTT.

This clone was found a few times. The chain combines TRBV3-1 (or the pseudogene TRBV3-2) with TRBJ1-2; possibly TRBD1 for D (5 bases). Deletions cut 1 base from V and 4 bases from J, with 10 bases between. This CDR3 contains 14 residues. CDR1 is LGHDT and CDR2 is YNNKEL in the germline V gene (reference sequence). CDR3: CASSQGGGSYGYTF. For the CDR3, the DNA is TGTGCCAGCAGCCAAGGGGGGGGAAGCTATGGCTACACCTTC.